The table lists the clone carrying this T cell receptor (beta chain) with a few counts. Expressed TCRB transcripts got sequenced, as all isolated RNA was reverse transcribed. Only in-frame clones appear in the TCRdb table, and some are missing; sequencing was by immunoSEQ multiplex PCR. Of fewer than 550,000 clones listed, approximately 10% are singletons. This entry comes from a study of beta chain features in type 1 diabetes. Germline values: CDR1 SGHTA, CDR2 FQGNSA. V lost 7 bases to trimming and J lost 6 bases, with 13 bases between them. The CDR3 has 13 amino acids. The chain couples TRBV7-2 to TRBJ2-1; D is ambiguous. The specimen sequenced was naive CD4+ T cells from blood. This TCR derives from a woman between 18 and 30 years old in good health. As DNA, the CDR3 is TGTGCCAGCATACCGCAGCTGTTCAATGAGCAGTTCTTC. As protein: CASIPQLFNEQFF.